These 3 T cell receptor beta chains share one sample of origin, sequenced in a study of blood T cell repertoires in COVID-19. The method was immunoSEQ multiplex PCR; TCRdb's version includes in-frame clones alone and lacks a portion of them. The table shows under 200,000 clones, with around nine tenths occurring only once. The sample comprised peripheral blood. These receptor sequences come from a man in his sixties with active or convalescent COVID-19.

V is TRBV3-1 (or the pseudogene TRBV3-2) and J is TRBJ1-1; 9 nucleotides match TRBD1. The length of the CDR3 is 14 residues. With 1 base clipped from V and 4 bases from J, the junction kept 1 base outside the gene matches. Germline V gene sequence: CDR1 LGHDT, CDR2 YNNKEL (reference sequence). In nucleotides, the CDR3 is TGTGCCAGCAGCCAAGGACAGGGGGTCACTGAAGCTTTCTTT. It encodes CASSQGQGVTEAFF.

The gene calls are TRBV6-5 and TRBJ1-2; 7 bases align to TRBD1. This CDR3 is built from 15 residues. J gave up 4 bases and V 6 bases, and 11 bases lay outside the gene matches. Germline V gene data show CDR1 as MNHEY and CDR2 as SVGAGI. The DNA for the CDR3 is TGTGCCAGCAGCCCCCCCGGGACAGCGACCTATGGCTACACCTTC. Its protein product is CASSPPGTATYGYTF.

The CDR3 sequence: CASSSTGAVTDTQYF. The CDR3 DNA reads TGCGCCAGCAGCTCTACAGGAGCCGTGACAGATACGCAGTATTTT. The chain links TRBV5-1 to TRBJ2-3; TRBD1 might be the D (5 bases). Trimming shortened V by 3 bases and J by 3 bases, and 14 bases separated the two germline ends. This CDR3 spans 15 amino acids. Germline V gives CDR1 SGHRS, CDR2 YFSETQ.